This T cell receptor (beta chain) was sequenced for a study of T cell changes during pregnancy in multiple sclerosis (dated by TCRdb to 2018 to 2020). A note on the overall study: The study examined how the T cell repertoire changed over the course of pregnancy in women with multiple sclerosis.

Trimming takes 0 bases from V and 2 bases from J, and the germline ends sit 7 bases apart. Including cysteine and phenylalanine, the CDR3 has 13 amino acids. The only DNA kept is the CDR3, 39 bases in frame from the first base. CDR1 and CDR2, per the germline V gene (reference sequence), are GTSNPN and SVGIG. Points on this clone: The antigen it binds to is not known. Per-base qualities were not stored, and no clone one base away is much larger.

To prepare the library, the immunoSEQ multiplex PCR assay was applied. TCRdb stores this immuneACCESS table with in-frame sequences only. Part of the clones is absent; in the studies checked, under half of the shortfall reflects unresolved V genes, and no reason is known for the rest. The sample table contains approximately 39,000 clones; only one count was recorded for 94% of them. In total, the top ten clones hold about 0.39% of the sample. The sequence links TRBV30 to TRBJ2-5; no D segment can be confidently identified. The sequenced sample was CD4+ T cells from peripheral blood mononuclear cells, obtained in the second trimester of pregnancy. This receptor was taken from a female donor with multiple sclerosis, enrolled in a pregnancy study. The CDR3 region: CAWSVAIQETQYF. Here is the DNA: TGTGCCTGGAGTGTCGCTATACAAGAGACCCAGTACTTC.